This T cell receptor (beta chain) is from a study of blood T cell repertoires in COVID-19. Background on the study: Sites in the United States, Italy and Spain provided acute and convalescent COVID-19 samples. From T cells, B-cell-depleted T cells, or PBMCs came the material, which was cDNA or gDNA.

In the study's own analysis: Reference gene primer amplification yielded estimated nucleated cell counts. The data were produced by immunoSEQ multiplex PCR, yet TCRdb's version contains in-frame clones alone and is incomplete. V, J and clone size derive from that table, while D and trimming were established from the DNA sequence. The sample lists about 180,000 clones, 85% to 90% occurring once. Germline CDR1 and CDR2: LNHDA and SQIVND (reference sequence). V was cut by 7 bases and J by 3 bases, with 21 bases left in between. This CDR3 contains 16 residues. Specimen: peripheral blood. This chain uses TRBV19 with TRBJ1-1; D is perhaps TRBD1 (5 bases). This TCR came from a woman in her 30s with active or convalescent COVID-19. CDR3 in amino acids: CASKLAGISRDTEAFF. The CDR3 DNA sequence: TGTGCCAGTAAGTTGGCAGGGATAAGTCGCGACACTGAAGCTTTCTTT. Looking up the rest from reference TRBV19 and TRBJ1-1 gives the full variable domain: DGGITQSPKYLFRKEGQNVTLSCEQNLNHDAMYWYRQDPGQGLRLIYYSQIVNDFQKGDIAEGYSVSREKKESFPLTVTSAQKNPTAFYLCASKLAGISRDTEAFFGQGTRLTVV.